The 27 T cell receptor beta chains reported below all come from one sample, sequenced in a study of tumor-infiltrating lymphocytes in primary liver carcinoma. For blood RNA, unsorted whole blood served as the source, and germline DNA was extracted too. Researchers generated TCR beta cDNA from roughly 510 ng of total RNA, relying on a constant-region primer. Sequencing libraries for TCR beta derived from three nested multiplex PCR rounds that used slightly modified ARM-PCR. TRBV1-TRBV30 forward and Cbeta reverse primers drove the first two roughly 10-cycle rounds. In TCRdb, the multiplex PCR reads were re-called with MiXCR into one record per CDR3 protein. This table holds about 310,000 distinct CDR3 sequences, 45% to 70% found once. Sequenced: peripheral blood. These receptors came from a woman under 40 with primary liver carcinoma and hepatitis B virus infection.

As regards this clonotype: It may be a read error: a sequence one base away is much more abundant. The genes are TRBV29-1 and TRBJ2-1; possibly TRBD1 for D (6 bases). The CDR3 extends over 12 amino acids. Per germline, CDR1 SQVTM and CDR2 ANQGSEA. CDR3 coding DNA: TGCGGCGTTGACAGGCAGGGGAATGAGCAGTTCTTC. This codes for CGVDRQGNEQFF.

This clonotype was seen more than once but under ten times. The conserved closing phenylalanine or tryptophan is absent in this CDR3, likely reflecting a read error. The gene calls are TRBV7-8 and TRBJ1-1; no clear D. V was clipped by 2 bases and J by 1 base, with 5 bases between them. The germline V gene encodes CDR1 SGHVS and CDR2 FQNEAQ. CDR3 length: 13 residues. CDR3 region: CASSLRGNTEAFL. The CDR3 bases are TGTGCCAGCAGCTTAAGAGGGAACACTGAAGCTTTCCTT.

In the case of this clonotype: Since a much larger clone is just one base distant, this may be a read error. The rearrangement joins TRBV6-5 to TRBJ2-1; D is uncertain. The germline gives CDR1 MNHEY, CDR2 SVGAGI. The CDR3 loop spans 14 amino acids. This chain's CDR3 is CTSSYKGPYNEQFF. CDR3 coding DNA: TGTACCAGCAGTTATAAGGGCCCGTACAATGAGCAGTTCTTC.

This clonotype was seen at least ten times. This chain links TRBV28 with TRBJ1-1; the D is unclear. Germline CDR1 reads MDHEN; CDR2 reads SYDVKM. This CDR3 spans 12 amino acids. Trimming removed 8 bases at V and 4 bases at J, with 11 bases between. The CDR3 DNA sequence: TGTGCCAGCGTCGCAACGGGCACTGAAGCTTTCTTT. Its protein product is CASVATGTEAFF.

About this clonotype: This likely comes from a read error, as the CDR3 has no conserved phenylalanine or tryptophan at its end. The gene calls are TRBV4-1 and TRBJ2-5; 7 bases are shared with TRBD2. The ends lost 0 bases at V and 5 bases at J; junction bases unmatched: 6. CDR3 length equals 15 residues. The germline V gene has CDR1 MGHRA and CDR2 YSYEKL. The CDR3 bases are TGCGCCAGCAGCCAAGAGGGAGGGTTTGGGGAGACCCAGTACTAC. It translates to CASSQEGGFGETQYY.

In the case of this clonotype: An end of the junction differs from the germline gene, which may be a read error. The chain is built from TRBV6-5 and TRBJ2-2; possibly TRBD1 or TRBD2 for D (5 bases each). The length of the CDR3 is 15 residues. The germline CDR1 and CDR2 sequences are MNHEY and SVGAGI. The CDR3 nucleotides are TGTGCCAGGAGTTACGGGGCCGGTTCCACCGGGGAGCTGTTTTTT. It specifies CARSYGAGSTGELFF.

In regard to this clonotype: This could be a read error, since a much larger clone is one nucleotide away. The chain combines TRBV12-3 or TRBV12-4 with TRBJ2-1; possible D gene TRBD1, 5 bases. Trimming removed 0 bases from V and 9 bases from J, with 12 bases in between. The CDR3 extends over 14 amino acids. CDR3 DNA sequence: TGTGCCAGCAGTTTAGCGAGCAGGGCGGCTGAGCAGTTCTTC. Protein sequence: CASSLASRAAEQFF.

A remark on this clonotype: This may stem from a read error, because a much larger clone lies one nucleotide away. The CDR3 loop reads CSVEDRADGNTMYF. The CDR3 nucleotides read TGCAGCGTTGAAGATCGGGCCGATGGAAACACCATGTATTTT. The chain couples TRBV29-1 to TRBJ1-3; unclear D gene. The germline gives CDR1 SQVTM, CDR2 ANQGSEA. This CDR3 has 14 residues. Using reference TRBV29-1 and TRBJ1-3 for the parts outside the CDR3, the full variable domain is SAVISQKPSRDICQRGTSLTIQCQVDSQVTMMFWYRQQPGQSLTLIATANQGSEATYESGFVIDKFPISRPNLTFSTLTVSNMSPEDSSIYLCSVEDRADGNTMYFGEGSWLTVV.

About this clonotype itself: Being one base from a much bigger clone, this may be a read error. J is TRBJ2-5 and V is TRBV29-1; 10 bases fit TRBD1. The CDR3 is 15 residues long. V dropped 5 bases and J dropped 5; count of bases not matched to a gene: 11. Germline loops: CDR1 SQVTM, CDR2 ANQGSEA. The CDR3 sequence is CSVQMSRTGGETQYF. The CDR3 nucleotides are TGCAGCGTTCAAATGTCCCGGACAGGGGGGGAGACCCAGTACTTC.

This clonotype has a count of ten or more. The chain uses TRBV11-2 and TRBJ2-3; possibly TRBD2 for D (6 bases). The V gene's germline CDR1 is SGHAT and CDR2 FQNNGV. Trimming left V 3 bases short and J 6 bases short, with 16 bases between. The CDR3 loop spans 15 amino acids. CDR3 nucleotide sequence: TGTGCCAGCAGCTTGGGGGGTCGGGAAGGGGATACGCAGTATTTT. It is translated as CASSLGGREGDTQYF.

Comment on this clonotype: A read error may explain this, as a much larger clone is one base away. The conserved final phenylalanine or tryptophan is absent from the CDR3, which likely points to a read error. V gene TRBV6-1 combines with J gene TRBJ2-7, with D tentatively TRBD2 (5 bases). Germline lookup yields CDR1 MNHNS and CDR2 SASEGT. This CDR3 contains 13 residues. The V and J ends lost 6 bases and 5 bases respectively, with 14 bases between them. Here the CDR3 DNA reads TGTGCCAGCAGGGACTCAAAATTCAACGAGCAGTACTAC. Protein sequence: CASRDSKFNEQYY.

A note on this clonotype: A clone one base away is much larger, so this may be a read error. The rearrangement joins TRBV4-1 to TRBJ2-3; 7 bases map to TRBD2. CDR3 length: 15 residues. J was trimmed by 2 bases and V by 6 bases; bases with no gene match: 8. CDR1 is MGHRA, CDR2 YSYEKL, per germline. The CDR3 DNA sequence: TGCGCCAGCAGGGTGGGGGAGGGAATCACAGATACGCAGTATTTT. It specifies CASRVGEGITDTQYF.

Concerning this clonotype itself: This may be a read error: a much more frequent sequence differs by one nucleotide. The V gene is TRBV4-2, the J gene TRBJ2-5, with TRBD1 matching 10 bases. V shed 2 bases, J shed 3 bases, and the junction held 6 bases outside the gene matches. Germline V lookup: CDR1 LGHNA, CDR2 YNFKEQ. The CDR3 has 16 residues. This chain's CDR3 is CASSQRDRGLEETQYF. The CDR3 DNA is TGTGCCAGCAGCCAACGGGACAGGGGCCTCGAAGAGACCCAGTACTTC.

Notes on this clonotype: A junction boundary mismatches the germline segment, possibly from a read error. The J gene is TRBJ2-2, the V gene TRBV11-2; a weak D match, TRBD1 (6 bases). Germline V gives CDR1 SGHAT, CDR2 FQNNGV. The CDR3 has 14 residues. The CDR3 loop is CTSGLEAGAGELFF. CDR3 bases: TGTACCAGCGGCTTAGAAGCAGGGGCCGGGGAGCTGTTTTTT. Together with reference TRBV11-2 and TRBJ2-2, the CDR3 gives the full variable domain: EAGVAQSPRYKIIEKRQSVAFWCNPISGHATLYWYQQILGQGPKLLIQFQNNGVVDDSQLPKDRFSAERLKGVDSTLKIQPAKLEDSAVYLCTSGLEAGAGELFFGEGSRLTVL.

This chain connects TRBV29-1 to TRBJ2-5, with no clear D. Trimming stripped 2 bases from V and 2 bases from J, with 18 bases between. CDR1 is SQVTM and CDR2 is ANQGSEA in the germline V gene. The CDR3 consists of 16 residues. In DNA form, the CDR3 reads TGCAGCGTTGAAAGTTCGCAGGTGAGTTGGCAAGAGACCCAGTACTTC. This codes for CSVESSQVSWQETQYF.

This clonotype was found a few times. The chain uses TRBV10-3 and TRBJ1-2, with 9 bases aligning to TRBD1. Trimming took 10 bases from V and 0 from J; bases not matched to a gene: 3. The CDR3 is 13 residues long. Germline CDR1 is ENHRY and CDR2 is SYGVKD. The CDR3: CASGQGSNYGYTF. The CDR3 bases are TGTGCCAGTGGACAGGGGTCTAACTATGGCTACACCTTC.

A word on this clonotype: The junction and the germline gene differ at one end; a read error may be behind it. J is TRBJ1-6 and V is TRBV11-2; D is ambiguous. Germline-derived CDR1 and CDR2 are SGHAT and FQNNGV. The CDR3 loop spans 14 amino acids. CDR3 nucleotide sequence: TGTACCAGCAGCTCGCGGGGTGGAGATTCACCCCTCCACTTT. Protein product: CTSSSRGGDSPLHF.

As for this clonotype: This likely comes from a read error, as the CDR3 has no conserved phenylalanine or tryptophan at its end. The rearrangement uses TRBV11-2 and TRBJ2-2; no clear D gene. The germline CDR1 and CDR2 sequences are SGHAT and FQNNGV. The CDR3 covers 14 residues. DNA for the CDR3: TGTGCAAGCAGCTTAGAGGCCCTGGCCGGGGAGCTGTTTATT. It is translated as CASSLEALAGELFI.

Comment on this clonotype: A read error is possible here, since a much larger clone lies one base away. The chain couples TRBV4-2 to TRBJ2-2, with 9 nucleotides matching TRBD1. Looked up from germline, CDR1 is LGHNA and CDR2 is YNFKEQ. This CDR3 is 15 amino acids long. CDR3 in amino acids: CDSSQVQGASGELFF. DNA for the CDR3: TGTGACAGCAGCCAAGTACAGGGGGCTAGCGGGGAGCTGTTTTTT.

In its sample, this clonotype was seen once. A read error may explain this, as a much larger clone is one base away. This CDR3 reads CASSSSGTSGRQRFF. CDR3 DNA sequence: TGTGCCAGCAGTTCCTCCGGGACTAGCGGGAGGCAGCGGTTCTTC. The V call is TRBV6-5, the J call TRBJ2-1, with 15 bases that match TRBD2. The CDR3 spans 15 residues. Germline CDR1 and CDR2: MNHEY and SVGAGI. V trimming: 4 bases; J trimming: 15 bases; junction bases outside the gene matches: 10.

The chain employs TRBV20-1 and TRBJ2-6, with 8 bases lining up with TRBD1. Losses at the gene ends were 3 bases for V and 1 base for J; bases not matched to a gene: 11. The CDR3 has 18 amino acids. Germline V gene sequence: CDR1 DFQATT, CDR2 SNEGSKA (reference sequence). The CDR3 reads CSARILTGAISGANVLTF. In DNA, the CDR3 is TGCAGTGCTAGGATACTGACAGGGGCTATATCTGGGGCCAACGTCCTGACTTTC.

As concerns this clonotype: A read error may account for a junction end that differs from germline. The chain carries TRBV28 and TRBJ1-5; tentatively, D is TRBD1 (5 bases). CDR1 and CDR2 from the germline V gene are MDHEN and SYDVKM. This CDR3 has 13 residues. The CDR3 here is CTSREVPNQSQHF. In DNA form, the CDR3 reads TGTACCAGCAGGGAGGTCCCTAATCAGTCCCAGCATTTT.

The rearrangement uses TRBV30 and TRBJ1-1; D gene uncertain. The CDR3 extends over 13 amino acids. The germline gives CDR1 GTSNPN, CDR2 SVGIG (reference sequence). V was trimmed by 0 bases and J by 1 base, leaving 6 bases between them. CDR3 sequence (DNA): TGTGCCTGGAGTGTAATGCCGAACACTGAAGCTTTCTTT. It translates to CAWSVMPNTEAFF.

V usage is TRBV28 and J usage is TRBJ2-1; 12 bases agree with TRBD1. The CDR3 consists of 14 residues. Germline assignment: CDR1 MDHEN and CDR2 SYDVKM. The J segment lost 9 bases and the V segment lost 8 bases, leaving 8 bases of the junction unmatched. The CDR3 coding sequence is TGTGCCAGCGCCTGGGACAGGGGGCCCGCTGAGCAGTTCTTC. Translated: CASAWDRGPAEQFF.

The CDR3 reads CAWSVRGDASGYTF. The CDR3 DNA sequence: TGTGCCTGGAGTGTACGAGGGGATGCAAGTGGCTACACCTTC. The J gene is TRBJ1-2, the V gene TRBV30, with a weak D call TRBD1 (5 bases). The CDR3 sequence is 14 residues long. V lost 0 bases, J lost 7 bases, and 15 bases lay in between. Germline values: CDR1 GTSNPN, CDR2 SVGIG (reference sequence).

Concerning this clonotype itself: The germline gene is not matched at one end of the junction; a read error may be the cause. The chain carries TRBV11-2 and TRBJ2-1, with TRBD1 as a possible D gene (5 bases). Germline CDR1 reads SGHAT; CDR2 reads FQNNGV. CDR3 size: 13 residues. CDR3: CASSLGVPNEQFF. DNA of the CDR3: TGCGCCAGCAGCTTAGGGGTGCCTAATGAGCAGTTCTTC. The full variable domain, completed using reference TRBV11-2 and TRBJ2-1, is EAGVAQSPRYKIIEKRQSVAFWCNPISGHATLYWYQQILGQGPKLLIQFQNNGVVDDSQLPKDRFSAERLKGVDSTLKIQPAKLEDSAVYLCASSLGVPNEQFFGPGTRLTVL.

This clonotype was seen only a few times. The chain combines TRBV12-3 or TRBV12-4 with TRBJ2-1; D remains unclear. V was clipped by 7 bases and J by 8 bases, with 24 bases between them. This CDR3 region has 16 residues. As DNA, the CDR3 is TGTGCCAGCAACCCCCTTGCAAGGGCCCCGCCGGATGAGCAGTTCTTC. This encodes CASNPLARAPPDEQFF.